This T cell receptor (beta chain) was recorded in a study of T-cell reconstitution after alpha-beta-depleted transplantation in children. The CDR3 covers 13 residues. Germline CDR1 is SEHNR and CDR2 is FQNEAQ (reference sequence). Trimming took 6 bases from V and 5 from J, leaving 10 bases between them. As it was prepared, the TCRbeta library received unique molecular identifiers. TCRdb re-analysed the PCR reads in MiXCR, keeping a single row per CDR3 protein. The sample yields roughly 45,000 distinct CDR3 sequences, nearly 9.5% seen once. The chain carries TRBV7-9 and TRBJ1-4; a weak D match, TRBD1 (6 bases). The receptor's source is a male patient between 2 and 10 years old who had a stem cell transplant for chronic granulomatous disease, so the T cells may come from the graft donor. The source was PBMCs, mostly from graft donor cells, collected 60 days after TCRalphabeta/CD19-depleted stem cell transplant. CDR3 nucleotide sequence: TGTGCCAGCAGTCATGACAGGAATGAAAAACTGTTTTTT. Translation: CASSHDRNEKLFF.